This is a list of T cell receptor beta chains from one sample in a study of blood T cell repertoires in COVID-19. The table came from immunoSEQ multiplex PCR; TCRdb's copy has only in-frame clones and leaves some out. The table shows 50,000 or so clones, with 85% occurring only once. The sequenced sample was peripheral blood. These receptors all come from a man aged 35 to 55 with active COVID-19. Each CDR3 is given without its conserved first and last residue. The order of the fields is V gene, clone size, CDR3 length, J gene, CDR3 protein. The size entry is marked missing in some rows and otherwise reads once, few, many or a size class.

TRBV11-3	once	12	TRBJ2-1	ASERGSEVGEQF
TRBV4-1	-	14	TRBJ2-2	ASSQEPGRNTGELF
TRBV28	-	15	TRBJ2-1	ASSPFDYRLSYNEQF
TRBV29-1	-	12	TRBJ2-7	SVEDSSPGGEQY
TRBV9	-	15	TRBJ2-7	TSSAQPLTSGSYEQY
TRBV3-1/TRBV3-2	-	13	TRBJ1-6	ASSQGGQGESPLH
TRBV7-9	-	16	TRBJ1-3	ASSLGQAYSGSGNTIY
TRBV11-2	once	12	TRBJ2-1	ASSLETTQGRQF
TRBV4-1	few	13	TRBJ1-5	ASSRGTGGISSQH
TRBV5-1	-	14	TRBJ2-3	ASSLEGQGRTDTQY
TRBV6-1	-	11	TRBJ1-2	ASSEAADRGYT
TRBV28	-	12	TRBJ1-2	ARHLGGAIGGYT
TRBV2	-	12	TRBJ1-1	ASSELSGGTEAF
TRBV20-1	-	11	TRBJ1-2	SASPGLNYGYT
TRBV28	-	9	TRBJ1-4	ASSPGGELF
TRBV9	-	13	TRBJ2-3	ASSVEGASTDTQY
TRBV7-6	-	13	TRBJ2-3	ASSLVVQSTDTQY
TRBV7-6	few	15	TRBJ2-7	ASSLVGTSGNSYEQY
TRBV11-2	-	14	TRBJ2-7	ASSPIRTGSSYEQY
TRBV19	-	16	TRBJ2-1	ASSIWVLGGGPENEQF
TRBV27	-	10	TRBJ1-2	ASSPGQGGYT
TRBV5-6	-	13	TRBJ2-7	ASSLVAGRTYEQY
TRBV10-1	few	12	TRBJ2-7	ASSENALSGEQY
TRBV4-1	-	14	TRBJ2-3	ASSQEGTDGTDTQY
TRBV7-3	once	12	TRBJ1-6	ASSQGAANSPLH
TRBV30	-	12	TRBJ2-7	AWCCSGSVYEQY
TRBV7-3	few	15	TRBJ2-1	ASSRTGTYSSYNEQF
TRBV7-9	-	14	TRBJ2-3	ASSPGLAGATDTQY
TRBV5-5	-	13	TRBJ1-4	ASSLTGTGGEKLF
TRBV18	-	13	TRBJ2-1	ASSPRGSSYNEQF
TRBV21-1	-	13	TRBJ2-5	ASSPRGGRRETQY
TRBV5-4	once	13	TRBJ2-1	ASSLSGTGNGEQF
TRBV6-2/TRBV6-3	-	13	TRBJ1-2	ASSPRGDSFYGYT
TRBV7-9	-	13	TRBJ2-2	ASSFLSGRAGELF
TRBV7-7	-	11	TRBJ1-5	ASSLDREQPQH
TRBV4-1	-	12	TRBJ2-1	ASSQGWRGDEQF
TRBV6-2/TRBV6-3	-	14	TRBJ2-3	ASSGLGLAGVDTQY
TRBV19	-	13	TRBJ1-2	ASSILRTGVNGYT
TRBV10-3	few	13	TRBJ2-7	AISEISGRRYEQY
TRBV11-3	-	13	TRBJ2-1	ASSILAGAGNEQF
TRBV6-1	-	14	TRBJ2-7	ASSEIWGTGAYEQY
TRBV18	-	14	TRBJ2-7	ASSSLSGSALNEQY
TRBV30	-	9	TRBJ1-3	AWAGGRTIY
TRBV5-6	once	12	TRBJ1-2	ASSLEGRAYGYT
TRBV5-4	-	12	TRBJ2-2	ASSFGVATGELF
TRBV9	once	12	TRBJ1-1	ASSFSGLGTEAF
TRBV12-5	-	12	TRBJ2-3	ASGFSLEEDTQY
TRBV5-1	-	13	TRBJ1-6	ASSYGTGGNSPLH
TRBV6-1	-	12	TRBJ1-6	ASSESDTASPLH
TRBV7-2	once	12	TRBJ1-2	ASSFGGSDYGYT
TRBV3-1/TRBV3-2	-	13	TRBJ2-3	ASSQDQAGVNTQY